This T cell receptor beta chain was captured in a study of Graves' ophthalmopathy and Graves' hyperthyroidism. Study information: Ophthalmopathy not arising within 18 months of follow-up defined hyperthyroidism as stable.

A note on this clonotype: Its cognate antigen is unknown.

The study excluded patients with other autoimmune diseases, uncontrolled infections, pregnancy or lactation. V trimming: 8 bases; J trimming: 6 bases; junction bases outside the gene matches: 10. This CDR3 contains 13 residues. CDR1 is SQVTM, CDR2 ANQGSEA, per germline. For repertoire sequencing, the TCR beta CDR3 regions were amplified from RNA transcripts. An initial RT-PCR round employing HTBI primers preceded a second-round multiplex PCR. Each CDR3 protein is one row after TCRdb ran MiXCR on the multiplex PCR reads. The sample has about 550,000 distinct CDR3 sequences, under 40% seen once. Whole-study findings and limits: Using a 13-signature model, the authors split ophthalmopathy from stable hyperthyroidism, with roughly 90% sensitivity and about 80% specificity.

Input material: peripheral blood or thyroid tissue (not recorded which). The sequence derives from an adult man with Graves' hyperthyroidism. The V call is TRBV29-1, the J call TRBJ1-2; 9 nucleotides align to TRBD1. The CDR3 bases are TGCAGCTTGGCCCCGGACAGGGGTCATGGCTACACCTTC. This encodes CSLAPDRGHGYTF.